Below are 29 T cell receptor beta chains sequenced from a single sample in a study of blood T cells in healthy people across ages (dated by TCRdb to about 2015). Receptor amplification or capture employed 5' RACE. For sequencing, an Illumina HiSeq 2500 was employed. The second PCR ran for roughly 6 to 11 cycles and used a J-beta primer mix along with a sample-barcoded 5' primer. TCRdb reanalyzed the raw reads on its own, using fastp at Q25 for trimming and MiXCR for clone calling, and kept in-frame beta chains. Rows with one shared CDR3 protein collapse into an entry with the most common genes and DNA. This sample comprises 800,000 or so distinct CDR3 sequences, less than 60% of them detected only once. The ten largest account for roughly 20% of the sample. Sequencing was performed on blood. Receptors originate from a man at least 80 years old in good health.

The rearrangement links TRBV9 to TRBJ2-4; 15 bases align to TRBD2. The assigned J gene may be wrong: the sequence end matches TRBJ2-7 better. CDR3 length: 19 amino acids. The germline CDR1 and CDR2 sequences are SGDLS and YYNGEE. DNA for the CDR3: TGTGCCGGAGGAAGTCTCGAAGGACTAGCGGGAGGGTCTGCCTACGAGCAGTACTTC. Its protein product is CAGGSLEGLAGGSAYEQYF.

The CDR3 DNA follows: TGTGCCAGCAGTGTAGCCGGTAACTACGAGCAGTACTTC. Translated: CASSVAGNYEQYF. The gene calls are TRBV27 and TRBJ2-7, with no clear D. The germline V gene has CDR1 MNHEY and CDR2 SMNVEV (reference sequence). The germline V and J ends were trimmed by 5 bases and 3 bases, with 11 bases remaining between them. The CDR3 loop spans 13 amino acids.

The chain recombines TRBV6-2 or TRBV6-3 with TRBJ2-3, with 7 bases lining up with TRBD2. After removal of 2 bases from V and 1 base from J, the junction contained 15 bases not matched to a gene. The germline CDR1 and CDR2 sequences are MNHEY and SVGEGT. The CDR3 runs to 19 residues. CDR3 amino acids: CASSYPSGRGKVGTDTQYF. Here the CDR3 DNA reads TGTGCCAGCAGTTACCCTAGTGGGAGGGGTAAAGTAGGCACAGATACGCAGTATTTT.

The J gene is TRBJ2-3, the V gene TRBV11-3; 11 nucleotides align to TRBD2. The CDR3 runs 17 residues. J lost 3 bases, V lost 1 base, and 6 bases had no gene match. From germline, CDR1 is SGHNT and CDR2 YENEEA. The CDR3 region is CASSLATSGSGTDTQYF. In nucleotides, the CDR3 is TGTGCCAGCAGCTTAGCCACTAGCGGGAGTGGGACAGATACGCAGTATTTT.

The CDR3: CAISDSGYDEAFF. CDR3 nucleotides: TGTGCCATCAGTGATTCGGGTTATGATGAAGCTTTCTTT. The chain combines TRBV10-3 with TRBJ1-1; no reliable D call. The CDR3 has 13 residues. Trimming took 3 bases from V and 7 from J, leaving 12 bases between them. Germline V gene lookup returns CDR1 ENHRY and CDR2 SYGVKD.

The chain has TRBV11-3 and TRBJ2-5; 7 bases map to TRBD2. This CDR3 is built from 14 residues. Germline V gene data show CDR1 as SGHNT and CDR2 as YENEEA. J was trimmed by 5 bases and V by 5 bases; bases with no gene match: 8. The CDR3 DNA reads as TGTGCCAGCAGCCTCTACGGTAGCGGGGAGACCCAGTACTTC. This sequence encodes CASSLYGSGETQYF.

This clonotype has more than one count but fewer than ten. This chain joins TRBV20-1 and TRBJ1-6, with unresolved D. Trimming cost V 0 bases and J 9 bases, with 12 bases left between them. Germline V gene data show CDR1 as DFQATT and CDR2 as SNEGSKA (reference sequence). This CDR3 has 14 amino acids. DNA for the CDR3: TGCAGTGCTAGAGAGTTCCAGGATAGTTCACCCCTCCACTTT. This encodes CSAREFQDSSPLHF.

This chain joins TRBV28 and TRBJ2-1, with 7 bases matching TRBD2. J lost 4 bases, V lost 3 bases, and 12 bases had no gene match. The germline V gene encodes CDR1 MDHEN and CDR2 SYDVKM. The CDR3 spans 17 residues. The CDR3: CASSFSVTSVDYNEQFF. In DNA form, the CDR3 reads TGTGCCAGCAGTTTCTCTGTAACTAGCGTCGATTACAATGAGCAGTTCTTC.

This clonotype came up a few times. V gene TRBV29-1 combines with J gene TRBJ2-7; 7 positions match TRBD2. The germline V gene encodes CDR1 SQVTM and CDR2 ANQGSEA. The CDR3 runs to 13 residues. V lost 4 bases, J lost 2 bases, and 5 bases stayed unmatched. As DNA, the CDR3 is TGCAGCGTTGCTAGCGGAGCAACCTACGAGCAGTACTTC. Translating it yields CSVASGATYEQYF.

The chain combines TRBV4-2 with TRBJ2-1; tentative D call: TRBD2 (6 bases). Germline CDR1 is LGHNA and CDR2 is YNFKEQ. The CDR3 contains 16 residues. The V end lost 0 bases, the J end lost 2 bases, and 11 bases lay between the germline ends. This CDR3 reads CASSQDLTGAYNEQFF. The CDR3, as DNA: TGTGCCAGCAGCCAAGATTTGACGGGGGCCTACAATGAGCAGTTCTTC.

The rearrangement uses TRBV3-1 and TRBJ2-7; 10 nucleotides match TRBD2. From germline, CDR1 is LGHDT and CDR2 YNNKEL (reference sequence). This CDR3 is 18 amino acids long. V was pared by 0 bases and J by 0 bases, with 8 bases of the junction left unmatched. The CDR3: CASSQDSSGGSSSYEQYF. DNA for the CDR3: TGTGCCAGCAGCCAAGATTCTAGCGGGGGTTCCAGCTCCTACGAGCAGTACTTC.

V gene TRBV6-1 combines with J gene TRBJ1-1, with a weak D call TRBD1 (5 bases). V was pared by 1 base and J by 5 bases, with 8 bases between. Germline CDR1 and CDR2: MNHNS and SASEGT. The CDR3 loop spans 13 amino acids. The DNA of the CDR3 is TGTGCCAGCAGTGAAGATGGGGGTACTGAAGCTTTCTTT. It is translated as CASSEDGGTEAFF.

This clonotype was seen only a few times. V is TRBV6-2 or TRBV6-3 and J is TRBJ2-1, with TRBD1 matching over 7 bases. The CDR3 has 14 residues. Germline CDR1 is MNHEY and CDR2 is SVGEGT. Trimming cost V 6 bases and J 6 bases; bases outside gene matches: 8. The CDR3 region is CASRQPGQCNEQFF. CDR3 sequence (DNA): TGTGCCAGCAGACAACCGGGACAGTGCAATGAGCAGTTCTTC.

The chain couples TRBV20-1 to TRBJ2-7; no definite D call. CDR1 is DFQATT and CDR2 is SNEGSKA in the germline V gene (reference sequence). The V gene lost 3 bases and the J gene lost 5 bases, with 11 bases spanning the gap. The CDR3 contains 12 residues. CDR3 in amino acids: CSARVPPDEQYF. In DNA, the CDR3 is TGCAGTGCTAGGGTTCCCCCGGACGAGCAGTACTTC.

This clonotype was recorded a few times. This sequence joins TRBV28 and TRBJ1-1; unclear D gene. CDR3 length: 13 residues. V lost 5 bases and J lost 5, with 12 bases in between. Germline values: CDR1 MDHEN, CDR2 SYDVKM. CDR3 coding DNA: TGTGCCAGCAGTCTAAGGTTCTGGACTGAAGCTTTCTTT. Translated: CASSLRFWTEAFF.

This clonotype turned up a few times. CDR3 in DNA: TGTGCCAGCAGCGTAGCTACAGGACAAAGTTTTAGTGAGCAGTTCTTC. It is translated as CASSVATGQSFSEQFF. The genes are TRBV9 and TRBJ2-1; D might be TRBD1 (5 bases). CDR1 and CDR2 from the germline V gene are SGDLS and YYNGEE. V lost 0 bases and J lost 9, with 19 bases in between. The CDR3 runs to 16 residues.

The chain combines TRBV28 with TRBJ1-2, with TRBD1 matching 8 bases. Germline trimming cut 5 bases from V and 5 bases from J; bases unmatched to any gene: 7. Germline V gives CDR1 MDHEN, CDR2 SYDVKM. This CDR3 comprises 14 residues. The CDR3 reads CASSPYRGTYGYTF. The CDR3 DNA follows: TGTGCCAGCAGTCCATACAGGGGGACTTATGGCTACACCTTC.

This clonotype was picked up a small number of times. The rearrangement links TRBV5-1 to TRBJ1-1; the D gene is possibly TRBD1 (6 bases). In germline, CDR1 is SGHRS, CDR2 YFSETQ. Trimming removed 5 bases from V and 1 base from J, with 15 bases in between. The CDR3 is made up of 15 amino acids. The CDR3 nucleotides read TGCGCCAGCAGGAGAGGACAGAAAGAGAACACTGAAGCTTTCTTT. Translation: CASRRGQKENTEAFF.

The chain combines TRBV7-9 with TRBJ2-7, with 8 bases lining up with TRBD2. The V and J ends lost 5 bases and 6 bases, in that order; junction bases with no gene match: 9. This CDR3 has 14 amino acids. Germline values: CDR1 SEHNR, CDR2 FQNEAQ (reference sequence). CDR3 region: CASSTGLARGEQYF. The CDR3 nucleotides are TGTGCCAGCAGCACTGGACTAGCTCGGGGCGAGCAGTACTTC.

This chain joins TRBV7-2 and TRBJ2-1, with no clear D. Germline loops: CDR1 SGHTA, CDR2 FQGNSA. CDR3 length equals 15 residues. V lost 1 base and J 3 bases, leaving 10 bases between the germline ends. CDR3 in DNA: TGTGCCAGCAGCTTAGGATTTGGCCACTACAATGAGCAGTTCTTC. This translates into CASSLGFGHYNEQFF.

This clonotype appeared many times. The CDR3 loop is CASSSDGDQPQHF. In DNA form, the CDR3 reads TGTGCCAGCAGCTCCGACGGGGATCAGCCCCAGCATTTT. J is TRBJ1-5 and V is TRBV7-9; D gene unclear. This CDR3 is built from 13 residues. Germline-derived CDR1 and CDR2 are SEHNR and FQNEAQ (reference sequence). The V end was cut by 4 bases, the J end by 5 bases, with 9 bases between.

This chain uses TRBV5-1 with TRBJ2-1, with no clear D. The last part of the DNA fits TRBJ2-7 better; the J call may be wrong. The CDR3 totals 13 residues. CDR1 SGHRS and CDR2 YFSETQ come from the germline V gene. CDR3 DNA: TGCGCCAGCAGCCTCCCCAGCATCAATGAGCAGTACTTC. It is translated as CASSLPSINEQYF.

Here the CDR3 reads CSAREFSGRAGTQYF. In DNA form, the CDR3 reads TGCAGTGCTAGAGAATTTAGCGGGAGGGCTGGTACGCAGTATTTT. The chain links TRBV20-1 to TRBJ2-3; 11 bases align to TRBD2. The J segment lost 8 bases and the V segment lost 0 bases, leaving 7 bases of the junction unmatched. This CDR3 comprises 15 residues. CDR1 and CDR2 (germline): DFQATT, SNEGSKA (reference sequence).

The chain combines TRBV6-5 with TRBJ2-5, with D tentatively TRBD1 or TRBD2 (5 bases each). Trimming shortened V by 2 bases and J by 11 bases, and 24 bases separated the two germline ends. The CDR3 has 16 residues. Per germline, CDR1 MNHEY and CDR2 SVGAGI. This CDR3 is CASSYTRDAGYNEQYF. DNA for the CDR3: TGTGCCAGCAGTTACACCCGGGACGCCGGGTACAATGAGCAGTACTTC.

This clonotype was detected a few times. The chain links TRBV7-2 to TRBJ2-1; 8 positions match TRBD2. The CDR3 consists of 14 residues. V was clipped by 5 bases and J by 8 bases; unmatched bases: 8. Germline loops: CDR1 SGHTA, CDR2 FQGNSA. CDR3 sequence (DNA): TGTGCCAGCAGCACACGACTAGCGAGGGATGAGCAGTTCTTC. Its protein is CASSTRLARDEQFF.

The V call is TRBV21-1, the J call TRBJ2-3; TRBD2 reflects the table's D call only, with no check against the DNA. TRBV21-1 corresponds to a pseudogene. The CDR3 is 14 residues long. The DNA of the CDR3 is TGTGCCAGCAGCAGCGGGAAATTCCAAGATACGCAGTATTTT. Translated, it gives CASSSGKFQDTQYF.

This sequence joins TRBV6-1 and TRBJ2-5; tentative D call: TRBD1 (6 bases). Deletions cut 2 bases from V and 6 bases from J, with 16 bases between. This CDR3 comprises 15 residues. Germline V CDR1 and CDR2: MNHNS, SASEGT. The CDR3 region has the DNA TGTGCCAGCAGTGAATTATTCTCCAGGGGCCAGACCCAGTACTTC. Translation gives CASSELFSRGQTQYF.

This chain joins TRBV27 and TRBJ2-7, with 10 bases fitting TRBD1. The CDR3 is 16 amino acids. Germline V gives CDR1 MNHEY, CDR2 SMNVEV (reference sequence). J lost 5 bases, V lost 6 bases, and 13 bases had no gene match. The CDR3 spells CASRPYGTGVWDEQYF. In DNA, the CDR3 is TGTGCCAGCAGACCTTACGGGACAGGGGTGTGGGACGAGCAGTACTTC.

To note about this clonotype: Compared with germline, one end of the junction differs, possibly owing to a read error. The CDR3 nucleotides are TGTGCCATCAGTGACCAGCGGGAGAGCACAGATGCGCAGTATTTT. It yields the protein CAISDQRESTDAQYF. The V and J genes are TRBV10-3 and TRBJ2-3, with TRBD2 matching over 8 bases. The germline CDR1 and CDR2 sequences are ENHRY and SYGVKD. CDR3 length equals 15 residues.